What follows are 25 T cell receptor beta chains derived from one specimen sequenced in a study of cytomegalovirus exposure and HLA in healthy donors. The study ran its PCR with 60 Vbeta and 13 Jbeta primers. Clones were sequenced by immunoSEQ multiplex PCR, and TCRdb holds only the in-frame ones, with some missing. The sample has 95,000 to 150,000 clones, approximately 80% seen once; the top ten hold about 3.4%. The sequencing sample was made of PBMCs. These receptors came from a man aged 25 to 40 in good health and CMV-seronegative.

In DNA form, the CDR3 reads TGTGCCAGCAGCTCGGGGGACAGGGTCTACGAGCAGTACTTC. The encoded protein is CASSSGDRVYEQYF. The chain is built from TRBV11-2 and TRBJ2-7, with 9 nucleotides matching TRBD1. Germline V gene sequence: CDR1 SGHAT, CDR2 FQNNGV. This CDR3 comprises 14 residues. With V trimmed by 4 bases and J by 3 bases, 4 bases remained unmatched.

The CDR3 spells CASSRYDRVGGYTF. The CDR3 DNA sequence: TGTGCCAGCAGTCGATACGACAGGGTGGGTGGCTACACCTTC. This sequence joins TRBV28 and TRBJ1-2, with 7 bases lining up with TRBD1. Trimming at V came to 5 bases and at J to 7 bases, leaving 10 bases not matched to a gene. Germline V gene sequence: CDR1 MDHEN, CDR2 SYDVKM. CDR3 size: 14 residues.

The chain couples TRBV6-4 to TRBJ1-1; 7 bases are shared with TRBD1. The length of the CDR3 is 13 residues. V shed 4 bases, J shed 5 bases, and the junction held 4 bases outside the gene matches. Germline V CDR1 and CDR2: MRHNA, SNTAGT. The CDR3 DNA sequence: TGTGCCAGCAGTGCAGGGGGTTGGACTGAAGCTTTCTTT. Translating gives CASSAGGWTEAFF.

J is TRBJ1-1 and V is TRBV11-2; weak D call: TRBD1 (6 bases). The ends were cut back, 5 bases at V and 1 base at J, with 17 bases in the middle. In germline, CDR1 is SGHAT, CDR2 FQNNGV. The CDR3 consists of 16 residues. Here the CDR3 DNA reads TGTGCCAGCAGCCTAAAGTGGACAGCGAAGAACACTGAAGCTTTCTTT. Amino acids: CASSLKWTAKNTEAFF.

This clone was seen only once. DNA for the CDR3: TGTGCCAGTAGGGTAGGGGGCAATCAGCCCCAGCATTTT. Its translation is CASRVGGNQPQHF. V is TRBV19 and J is TRBJ1-5; D might be TRBD1 (5 bases). The CDR3 length is 13 residues. V gave up 6 bases and J gave up 2 bases, with 8 bases separating them. The germline V gene has CDR1 LNHDA and CDR2 SQIVND (reference sequence). Together with reference TRBV19 and TRBJ1-5, the CDR3 gives the full variable domain: DGGITQSPKYLFRKEGQNVTLSCEQNLNHDAMYWYRQDPGQGLRLIYYSQIVNDFQKGDIAEGYSVSREKKESFPLTVTSAQKNPTAFYLCASRVGGNQPQHFGDGTRLSIL.

V gene TRBV4-2 combines with J gene TRBJ1-4, with D possibly being TRBD1 (6 bases). The CDR3 extends over 15 amino acids. The germline gives CDR1 LGHNA, CDR2 YNFKEQ. Between the trimmed V and J ends, which lost 4 bases and 4 bases, there was a span of 13 bases. For the CDR3, the DNA is TGTGCCAGCAGCCCTCCGGGACACGTTAATGAAAAACTGTTTTTT. This sequence encodes CASSPPGHVNEKLFF.

The chain is built from TRBV28 and TRBJ1-1; TRBD1 aligns across 7 bases. Germline CDR1 reads MDHEN; CDR2 reads SYDVKM. V was pared by 2 bases and J by 4 bases, with 4 bases of the junction left unmatched. The CDR3 totals 14 residues. The CDR3 DNA reads TGTGCCAGCAGTTTACAGGGGGTGTTCACTGAAGCTTTCTTT. Protein: CASSLQGVFTEAFF. Supplemented by reference TRBV28 and TRBJ1-1, the full variable domain reads DVKVTQSSRYLVKRTGEKVFLECVQDMDHENMFWYRQDPGLGLRLIYFSYDVKMKEKGDIPEGYSVSREKKERFSLILESASTNQTSMYLCASSLQGVFTEAFFGQGTRLTVV.

In this sample, this clone turned up once. The chain joins TRBV15 to TRBJ2-5; 13 bases match TRBD2. The germline gives CDR1 LNHNV, CDR2 YYDKDF (reference sequence). V shed 2 bases, J shed 4 bases, and the junction held 4 bases outside the gene matches. CDR3 size: 16 residues. CDR3 coding DNA: TGTGCCACCAGCAGAACCACTAGCGGGAGGGCAGAGACCCAGTACTTC. Its protein is CATSRTTSGRAETQYF.

This chain links TRBV6-5 with TRBJ1-5, with D hard to call. V lost 7 bases, J lost 6 bases, and 13 bases lay in between. CDR1 MNHEY and CDR2 SVGAGI come from the germline V gene. There are 13 residues in the CDR3. As DNA, the CDR3 is TGTGCCAGCAAGCCACCCTCGGGTCAGCCCCAGCATTTT. This encodes CASKPPSGQPQHF.

V and J are TRBV4-2 and TRBJ2-7, with 9 bases aligning to TRBD2. V trimming: 4 bases; J trimming: 0 bases; junction bases outside the gene matches: 4. Germline values: CDR1 LGHNA, CDR2 YNFKEQ. This CDR3 spans 15 amino acids. DNA of the CDR3: TGTGCCAGCAGCCCGCAGACTAGCGGCTCCTACGAGCAGTACTTC. Residues: CASSPQTSGSYEQYF.

V and J are TRBV28 and TRBJ2-3, with TRBD1 as a possible D gene (6 bases). The length of the CDR3 is 16 residues. The ends were cut back, 3 bases at V and 3 bases at J, with 16 bases in the middle. The V gene's germline CDR1 is MDHEN and CDR2 SYDVKM. The CDR3 DNA sequence: TGTGCCAGCAGTTTCGTCAGTAAAGGGGGTACAGATACGCAGTATTTT. Its translation is CASSFVSKGGTDTQYF. Based on the CDR3 plus reference TRBV28 and TRBJ2-3, the full variable domain is DVKVTQSSRYLVKRTGEKVFLECVQDMDHENMFWYRQDPGLGLRLIYFSYDVKMKEKGDIPEGYSVSREKKERFSLILESASTNQTSMYLCASSFVSKGGTDTQYFGPGTRLTVL.

The V and J genes are TRBV30 and TRBJ1-5; D not resolved. The length of the CDR3 is 19 residues. V gave up 2 bases and J gave up 2 bases, with 25 bases separating them. Looked up from germline, CDR1 is GTSNPN and CDR2 is SVGIG (reference sequence). CDR3 coding DNA: TGTGCCTGGAGTAAAGGGCGGGTTAGCTATAGGAGCGGCAATCAGCCCCAGCATTTT. It specifies CAWSKGRVSYRSGNQPQHF.

The chain employs TRBV6-1 and TRBJ1-2; possibly TRBD1 for D (6 bases). The CDR3 loop spans 12 amino acids. The germline V gene encodes CDR1 MNHNS and CDR2 SASEGT. V lost 4 bases to trimming and J lost 10 bases, with 13 bases between them. CDR3 region: CASSGDISYYTF. The CDR3 region has the DNA TGTGCCAGCAGTGGGGACATCTCGTACTACACCTTC.

This CDR3 is CASSLTGGGYTF. CDR3 coding DNA: TGTGCCAGTAGTCTGACAGGGGGTGGCTACACCTTC. The rearrangement links TRBV19 to TRBJ1-2, with 9 positions matching TRBD1. Germline loops: CDR1 LNHDA, CDR2 SQIVND (reference sequence). The J segment lost 7 bases and the V segment lost 5 bases, leaving 2 bases of the junction unmatched. The CDR3 totals 12 residues.

The chain uses TRBV11-2 and TRBJ2-3, with 9 nucleotides matching TRBD2. The CDR3 extends over 18 amino acids. CDR1 is SGHAT, CDR2 FQNNGV, per germline. V shed 2 bases and J 4 bases; nucleotides not matched to a gene: 13. CDR3 region: CASSLLTILAGAADTQYF. The CDR3 DNA follows: TGTGCCAGCAGCTTACTTACTATCTTAGCGGGAGCCGCAGATACGCAGTATTTT.

The V and J genes are TRBV28 and TRBJ1-2, with TRBD1 as a possible D gene (5 bases). There are 14 residues in the CDR3. Germline CDR1 and CDR2: MDHEN and SYDVKM. V was pared by 6 bases and J by 1 base, with 12 bases between. The CDR3 region has the DNA TGTGCCAGCAGCCTCGGGCAGGGTAACTATGGCTACACCTTC. It yields the protein CASSLGQGNYGYTF.

The J gene is TRBJ2-1, the V gene TRBV6-1, with D possibly TRBD2 on 6 matching bases. CDR3 size: 18 residues. CDR1 and CDR2 from the germline V gene are MNHNS and SASEGT. Deletions cut 2 bases from V and 0 bases from J, with 17 bases between. For the CDR3, the DNA is TGTGCCAGCAGTGAACGTGGGGACTTCCGGAGCTCCTACAATGAGCAGTTCTTC. Encoded protein: CASSERGDFRSSYNEQFF.

This clone turned up a few times. The rearrangement uses TRBV28 and TRBJ1-2, with D possibly being TRBD1 (5 bases). The CDR3 is made up of 11 amino acids. CDR1 and CDR2 from the germline V gene are MDHEN and SYDVKM. Trimming removed 4 bases from V and 7 bases from J, with 7 bases in between. CDR3: CASSSRVGYTF. CDR3 coding DNA: TGTGCCAGCAGTTCCAGGGTTGGCTACACCTTC.

This chain uses TRBV18 with TRBJ1-4; D might be TRBD1 (6 bases). V lost 6 bases, J lost 8 bases, and 13 bases lay in between. The CDR3 runs 13 residues. Germline CDR1 is KGHSH and CDR2 is LQKENI. This CDR3 is CASSPQGREKLFF. CDR3 in DNA: TGTGCCAGCTCCCCCCAGGGGCGGGAAAAACTGTTTTTT. Full variable domain (rest looked up from reference TRBV18 and TRBJ1-4): NAGVMQNPRHLVRRRGQEARLRCSPMKGHSHVYWYRQLPEEGLKFMVYLQKENIIDESGMPKERFSAEFPKEGPSILRIQQVVRGDSAAYFCASSPQGREKLFFGSGTQLSVL.

This rearrangement joins TRBV7-8 to TRBJ1-5; a weak D match, TRBD1 (5 bases). CDR3 length equals 14 residues. Trimming pared 1 base from V and 4 bases from J, leaving 8 bases between. Germline values: CDR1 SGHVS, CDR2 FQNEAQ. The CDR3 DNA is TGTGCCAGCAGCTTAGAGACAGCTAATCAGCCCCAGCATTTT. Translated: CASSLETANQPQHF.

The chain is built from TRBV19 and TRBJ1-1; TRBD1 aligns across 8 bases. Per the germline V gene, CDR1 is LNHDA and CDR2 is SQIVND (reference sequence). This CDR3 comprises 13 residues. J lost 4 bases, V lost 10 bases, and 8 bases had no gene match. CDR3 loop: CATRGQGPTEAFF. In DNA form, the CDR3 reads TGTGCCACCCGCGGACAGGGACCCACTGAAGCTTTCTTT.

The gene calls are TRBV6-1 and TRBJ2-3; D possibly corresponds to TRBD1 (6 bases). Trimming stripped 7 bases from V and 2 bases from J, with 16 bases between. Germline CDR1 MNHNS, CDR2 SASEGT. The CDR3 consists of 15 residues. The chain's CDR3 is CASKLRGFPTDTQYF. The CDR3 nucleotides read TGTGCCAGCAAACTCAGGGGATTCCCCACAGATACGCAGTATTTT.

The chain has TRBV6-4 and TRBJ2-7, with TRBD1 as a possible D gene (6 bases). CDR1 and CDR2 (germline): MRHNA, SNTAGT. The CDR3 totals 13 residues. V was cut by 5 bases and J by 6 bases, with 14 bases left in between. The CDR3 coding sequence is TGTGCCAGCAGTCGACAGGAGGCGGGCGAGCAGTACTTC. Translated, it gives CASSRQEAGEQYF.

This clone was counted once. This chain links TRBV30 with TRBJ2-5; D possibly corresponds to TRBD1 (6 bases). The V gene's germline CDR1 is GTSNPN and CDR2 SVGIG (reference sequence). Between the trimmed V and J ends, which lost 5 bases and 5 bases, there was a span of 15 bases. The CDR3 loop spans 13 amino acids. CDR3 sequence reads: CAWWFRGYETQYF. CDR3 DNA sequence: TGTGCCTGGTGGTTCAGGGGCTACGAGACCCAGTACTTC.

The V and J genes are TRBV28 and TRBJ2-3; 10 nucleotides line up with TRBD2. With V trimmed by 7 bases and J by 7 bases, 23 bases remained unmatched. This CDR3 region has 19 residues. CDR1 is MDHEN and CDR2 is SYDVKM in the germline V gene. CDR3 nucleotide sequence: TGTGCCAGCACCCCGATGCAGTGGGCTAGCGGGGGCCGGCGTTATACGCAGTATTTT. Its translation is CASTPMQWASGGRRYTQYF.